This T cell receptor (beta chain) was identified in a study of T cell repertoires in cytomegalovirus infection. Across the study: CMV epitopes in the study were HLA-C-restricted (recently identified) and HLA-B-restricted (well studied). CMV infection and matching HLA type were both indicated by public TCR beta signatures.

TCRdb reprocessed the reads via MiXCR and lists one record per CDR3 protein. Among 650,000 to 850,000 distinct CDR3 sequences listed, about 29% were seen once. This clonotype has a handful of counts. The antigen remains undetermined. There are 14 residues in the CDR3. Trimming took 6 bases from V and 3 from J, leaving 13 bases between them. Germline loops: CDR1 MNHEY, CDR2 SMNVEV (reference sequence). This TCR was recovered from a human donor in good health (CMV status not recorded). Some clones in this sample may be carry-over from other donors' samples. Sample: cultured CD8+ T cells from PBMCs, taken from culture after CMV antigen stimulation. The chain recombines TRBV27 with TRBJ2-3; D not resolved. CDR3 region: CASSQWDPTDTQYF. The CDR3, as DNA: TGTGCCAGCAGCCAGTGGGATCCGACAGATACGCAGTATTTT.